This T cell receptor beta chain was identified in a study of T cell responses to AZD1222 COVID-19 vaccine. General study points: The repertoires were collected only after the peak T cell response. Vaccine-associated CD4 TCRs ranged over spike, dominating at 160-218 and 743-854. Two doses of AZD1222 preceded a rise in Spike-specific TCR breadth and depth.

TCRdb's table, derived via immunoSEQ multiplex PCR, lists solely in-frame clones and lacks some. This sample has 180,000 or so clones, with 93% found just once. Unmatched junction bases numbered 4, after V lost 1 base and J lost 7 bases. The CDR3 is 15 residues long. Germline V CDR1 and CDR2: MNHNS, SASEGT. With regard to this clone: What it binds is unknown.

This specimen consisted of peripheral blood, obtained on day 0 of AZD1222 vaccination. The origin of this receptor is an adult in good health. The chain carries TRBV6-1 and TRBJ1-6, with 7 bases matching TRBD1. In nucleotides, the CDR3 is TGTGCCAGCAGTGAAGGGGTGACAGGGAATTCACCCCTCCACTTT. As protein: CASSEGVTGNSPLHF.